This section outlines one TCR beta chain sequence together with its context. Its antigen is still unknown. The CDR3 is made up of 13 amino acids. Germline V gene sequence: CDR1 SGDLS, CDR2 YYNGEE. This specimen comes from a study of CXCR3-negative and CXCR3-positive naive CD8 T cells. Findings and caveats of the study: TRB CDR3 properties served as the basis for inferring TCR strength, and surface CD5 was comparable between naive subsets. Diversity proved comparably high across both naive subsets and much lower in memory CD8+ cells. Comparison of naive CXCR3-negative and CXCR3-positive cells revealed similar TRBV-TRBJ usage, while memory cells differed. After cryopreservation, expression of CXCR3 was partially reduced, and most assays were run with fresh PBMCs. Comparison of naive cells showed more hydrophobic TRB CDR3s in CXCR3-positive than in CXCR3-negative naive cells.

The study made its TRB cDNA libraries by 5' RACE, adding UMI labels. TCRdb re-called the 5' RACE reads; one entry per CDR3 protein, DNA not given. The sample table sets out around 140,000 distinct CDR3 sequences. The TCR originated in a human donor in good health. Some clones in this sample may be carry-over from other donors' samples. The chain recombines TRBV9 with TRBJ2-7; TCRdb picks TRBD1, but there is no DNA to check that call. The sequenced sample consisted of naive CXCR3+ CD8+ T cells from blood. Subset: CD45RO-CCR7+CD27+CD95- naive CD8+ T cells expressing CXCR3 (TNR3+). The CDR3 loop reads CASGQGNSYEQYF.